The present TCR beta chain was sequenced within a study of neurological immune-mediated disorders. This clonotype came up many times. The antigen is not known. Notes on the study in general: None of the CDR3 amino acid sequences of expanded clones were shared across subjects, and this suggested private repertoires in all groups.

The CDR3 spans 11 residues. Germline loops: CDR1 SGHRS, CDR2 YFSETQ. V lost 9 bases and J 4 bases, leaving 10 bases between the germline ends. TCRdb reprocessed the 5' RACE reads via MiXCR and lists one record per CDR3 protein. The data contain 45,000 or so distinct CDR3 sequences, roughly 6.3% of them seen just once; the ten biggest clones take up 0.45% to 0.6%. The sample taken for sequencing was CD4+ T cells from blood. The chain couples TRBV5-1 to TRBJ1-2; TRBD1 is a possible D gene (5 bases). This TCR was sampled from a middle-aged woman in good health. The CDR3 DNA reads TGCGCCACCCGGGACCTCTATGGCTACACCTTC. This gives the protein CATRDLYGYTF.